A single sample gave rise to the 25 T cell receptor beta chains below, sequenced in a study of patients and donors after allogeneic stem cell transplantation. TCRdb re-called the RT-PCR reads with MiXCR, one entry per CDR3 protein. The data show about 960,000 distinct CDR3 sequences, under 20% seen once. The sequenced material came from blood, either unsorted or a sorted T cell fraction (not recorded which). These receptors came from a human donor who was either an allogeneic HSCT recipient or a stem cell or donor lymphocyte infusion donor (not recorded which). It is not recorded whose cells these are; they may come from a transplant donor.

This clonotype appeared many times. The genes are TRBV11-2 and TRBJ2-5, with 8 positions matching TRBD2. CDR1 and CDR2 (germline): SGHAT, FQNNGV. CDR3 length equals 13 residues. V lost 8 bases and J lost 4; bases outside the gene matches: 6. The CDR3 here is CASSLAGTETQYF. The CDR3 DNA reads as TGTGCCAGCTCCTTAGCGGGGACAGAGACCCAGTACTTC.

The J gene is TRBJ2-2, the V gene TRBV3-1; 10 bases are a match to TRBD2. Germline trimming cut 0 bases from V and 0 bases from J; bases unmatched to any gene: 7. Germline-derived CDR1 and CDR2 are LGHDT and YNNKEL (reference sequence). The length of the CDR3 is 19 residues. The CDR3 here is CASSQDRGLAGANTGELFF. The CDR3 bases are TGTGCCAGCAGCCAAGATCGGGGTCTAGCGGGGGCGAACACCGGGGAGCTGTTTTTT.

In this sample, this clonotype turned up a few times. The chain combines TRBV24-1 with TRBJ2-2; 8 bases agree with TRBD1. V shed 9 bases and J 0 bases; nucleotides not matched to a gene: 2. The germline CDR1 and CDR2 sequences are KGHDR and SFDVKD. The CDR3 consists of 14 residues. In nucleotides, the CDR3 is TGTGCCACCGCCAGGGGGCCGAACACCGGGGAGCTGTTTTTT. This sequence encodes CATARGPNTGELFF.

This clonotype showed up just a few times. The chain joins TRBV12-3 or TRBV12-4 to TRBJ1-2; tentative D call: TRBD1 (6 bases). The V and J ends lost 5 bases and 0 bases respectively, with 16 bases between them. CDR3 length: 16 amino acids. This CDR3 is CASSVTQGRSNYGYTF. The CDR3 DNA sequence: TGTGCCAGCAGTGTAACCCAGGGGCGATCTAACTATGGCTACACCTTC.

This clonotype was seen only a few times. The chain couples TRBV2 to TRBJ1-6, with a possible D match to TRBD1 (5 bases). The CDR3 length is 15 residues. Looked up from germline, CDR1 is SNHLY and CDR2 is FYNNEI. The V and J ends lost 6 bases and 0 bases respectively, with 9 bases between them. In nucleotides, the CDR3 is TGTGCCAGCAGAGGGGCAAGCTCCTATAATTCACCCCTCCACTTT. This codes for CASRGASSYNSPLHF.

This clonotype has just a few counts. The chain has TRBV21-1 and TRBJ2-4; the table gives TRBD2 as D, unverified against the DNA. TRBV21-1 is annotated as a pseudogene. The CDR3 totals 17 residues. CDR3: CASSKGGLAGDKNIQYF. CDR3 nucleotide sequence: TGTGCCAGCAGCAAAGGAGGACTAGCGGGGGACAAAAACATTCAGTACTTC.

This clonotype was found a few times. The chain couples TRBV29-1 to TRBJ2-1; 8 bases match TRBD2. The germline V gene encodes CDR1 SQVTM and CDR2 ANQGSEA. The CDR3 totals 15 residues. V gave up 2 bases and J gave up 2 bases; unmatched junction bases: 5. The CDR3: CSVESSGRAYNEQFF. The CDR3 DNA reads as TGCAGCGTTGAATCTAGCGGGCGAGCCTACAATGAGCAGTTCTTC.

This clonotype was found many times. The gene calls are TRBV12-3 or TRBV12-4 and TRBJ1-1; TRBD1 might be the D (6 bases). V lost 0 bases and J 3 bases, leaving 17 bases between the germline ends. The CDR3 loop spans 17 amino acids. The CDR3 protein is CASSLAGLGGRDTEAFF. In DNA form, the CDR3 reads TGTGCCAGCAGTTTAGCTGGCTTGGGGGGCCGCGACACTGAAGCTTTCTTT.

There are a few counts of this clonotype. The chain employs TRBV7-3 and TRBJ2-5, with D possibly matching TRBD2 (7 bases). Trimming cost V 2 bases and J 5 bases, with 15 bases left between them. CDR1 SGHTA and CDR2 FQGTGA come from the germline V gene. The CDR3 spans 15 residues. The chain's CDR3 is CASSLWGGGEETQYF. For the CDR3, the DNA is TGTGCCAGCAGCTTATGGGGGGGCGGTGAGGAGACCCAGTACTTC.

The chain couples TRBV27 to TRBJ2-7; 7 bases map to TRBD1. Germline-derived CDR1 and CDR2 are MNHEY and SMNVEV (reference sequence). V trimming: 5 bases; J trimming: 0 bases; junction bases outside the gene matches: 7. The CDR3 contains 15 residues. CDR3 protein: CASSPTTGSSYEQYF. DNA of the CDR3: TGTGCCAGCAGTCCGACGACAGGGAGCTCCTACGAGCAGTACTTC.

This clonotype was seen at least ten times. The chain is built from TRBV6-5 and TRBJ1-1; D is perhaps TRBD1 (5 bases). Trimming took 2 bases from V and 1 from J, leaving 8 bases between them. From germline, CDR1 is MNHEY and CDR2 SVGAGI. CDR3 size: 14 residues. CDR3 sequence (DNA): TGTGCCAGCAGTTACGGGGGTGGGAACACTGAAGCTTTCTTT. It encodes CASSYGGGNTEAFF.

The chain combines TRBV25-1 with TRBJ2-5; D gene ambiguous. Trimming shortened V by 5 bases and J by 3 bases, and 10 bases separated the two germline ends. Per the germline V gene, CDR1 is MGHDK and CDR2 is SYGVNS. The CDR3 covers 13 residues. The CDR3 region is CASSRRGKETQYF. Written as DNA, the CDR3 is TGTGCCAGCAGTCGGCGTGGAAAAGAGACCCAGTACTTC. The full variable domain, completed using reference TRBV25-1 and TRBJ2-5, is EADIYQTPRYLVIGTGKKITLECSQTMGHDKMYWYQQDPGMELHLIHYSYGVNSTEKGDLSSESTVSRIRTEHFPLTLESARPSHTSQYLCASSRRGKETQYFGPGTRLLVL.

The genes are TRBV20-1 and TRBJ2-7; 8 bases are shared with TRBD1. J gave up 6 bases and V 2 bases, and 3 bases lay outside the gene matches. Germline assignment: CDR1 DFQATT and CDR2 SNEGSKA (reference sequence). The CDR3 length is 12 residues. The chain's CDR3 is CSARPDRAEQYF. Here the CDR3 DNA reads TGCAGTGCTAGACCGGACAGGGCCGAGCAGTACTTC.

This rearrangement joins TRBV9 to TRBJ2-1; D gene uncertain. Trimming cost V 0 bases and J 8 bases, with 12 bases left between them. The V gene's germline CDR1 is SGDLS and CDR2 YYNGEE. The CDR3 consists of 14 residues. The CDR3 here is CASSVGASEDEQFF. The CDR3 DNA sequence: TGTGCCAGCAGCGTAGGAGCCTCCGAGGATGAGCAGTTCTTC.

This chain joins TRBV5-1 and TRBJ1-3; D uncertain. Trimming cost V 4 bases and J 4 bases, with 15 bases left between them. The germline gives CDR1 SGHRS, CDR2 YFSETQ. CDR3 length equals 15 residues. CDR3 protein: CASSQLRGSGNTIYF. The DNA for the CDR3 is TGCGCCAGCAGCCAACTCCGGGGATCCGGAAACACCATATATTTT.

V gene TRBV4-1 combines with J gene TRBJ2-1; no definite D call. CDR1 is MGHRA, CDR2 YSYEKL, per germline. CDR3 length: 15 residues. The V gene lost 0 bases and the J gene lost 3 bases, with 9 bases spanning the gap. The CDR3 reads CASSQEPDFYNEQFF. The CDR3 region has the DNA TGCGCCAGCAGCCAAGAACCCGACTTCTACAATGAGCAGTTCTTC.

The chain has TRBV20-1 and TRBJ2-2, with a tentative D call TRBD2 (5 bases). The CDR3 is made up of 15 amino acids. The V gene's germline CDR1 is DFQATT and CDR2 SNEGSKA (reference sequence). V lost 2 bases, J lost 4 bases, and 14 bases lay in between. The CDR3 region is CSARLHGEGTGELFF. The CDR3 DNA sequence: TGCAGTGCTAGATTGCATGGAGAGGGCACCGGGGAGCTGTTTTTT.

This clonotype has a handful of counts. V is TRBV20-1 and J is TRBJ2-1; TRBD1 matches 8 bases. V was pared by 1 base and J by 0 bases, with 5 bases of the junction left unmatched. This CDR3 contains 16 residues. Germline V gene lookup returns CDR1 DFQATT and CDR2 SNEGSKA (reference sequence). The DNA of the CDR3 is TGCAGTGCTAGAGGGGCTACAGGGGGCTCCTACAATGAGCAGTTCTTC. Its protein product is CSARGATGGSYNEQFF.

This clonotype was observed a handful of times. V is TRBV14 and J is TRBJ2-4, with D tentatively TRBD2 (6 bases). Trimming left V 0 bases short and J 7 bases short, with 13 bases between. The germline gives CDR1 SGHDN, CDR2 FVKESK. This CDR3 comprises 15 residues. The CDR3 sequence: CASSQDGSGRNIQYF. The CDR3 DNA reads TGTGCCAGCAGCCAAGACGGTAGCGGTCGTAACATTCAGTACTTC.

The chain is built from TRBV20-1 and TRBJ2-7; 10 bases are a match to TRBD1. The J segment lost 6 bases and the V segment lost 4 bases, leaving 9 bases of the junction unmatched. Per the germline V gene, CDR1 is DFQATT and CDR2 is SNEGSKA (reference sequence). The CDR3 is 14 amino acids. CDR3 in DNA: TGCAGTGCTAACTGGGGGACAGGGGTAAGCGAGCAGTACTTC. Its translation is CSANWGTGVSEQYF.

This sequence joins TRBV20-1 and TRBJ2-2, with unresolved D. This CDR3 contains 15 residues. Germline CDR1 DFQATT, CDR2 SNEGSKA (reference sequence). The CDR3 sequence: CSAQRRQRNTGELFF. The CDR3 region has the DNA TGCAGCGCACAACGGAGACAACGGAACACCGGGGAGCTGTTTTTT.

Note on this clonotype: Mismatch with germline at one junction end may stem from a read error. V usage is TRBV12-3 or TRBV12-4 and J usage is TRBJ2-1; possibly TRBD2 for D (6 bases). This CDR3 is 11 amino acids long. The CDR3 reads CASSLGGPQLF. The CDR3 bases are TGTGCCAGCAGTTTGGGGGGACCCCAGCTCTTC.

This rearrangement joins TRBV20-1 to TRBJ2-7; 7 nucleotides agree with TRBD2. The trim removed 0 bases at V and 9 bases at J, leaving 14 bases unmatched. The CDR3 loop spans 15 amino acids. Germline-derived CDR1 and CDR2 are DFQATT and SNEGSKA (reference sequence). The CDR3 spells CSARDPRFQSGVQYF. DNA of the CDR3: TGCAGTGCTAGAGATCCCCGTTTTCAGAGCGGGGTGCAGTACTTC.

This sequence joins TRBV12-3 or TRBV12-4 and TRBJ2-3; 9 nucleotides agree with TRBD2. This CDR3 comprises 18 residues. V lost 3 bases and J lost 1; bases outside the gene matches: 11. The CDR3 loop is CASSLRVAGAGGTDTQYF. DNA for the CDR3: TGTGCCAGCAGTTTGAGGGTAGCGGGAGCCGGAGGCACAGATACGCAGTATTTT.

At least ten counts were recorded for this clonotype. This chain uses TRBV10-3 with TRBJ2-1; 9 nucleotides match TRBD1. In germline, CDR1 is ENHRY, CDR2 SYGVKD. The CDR3 is 14 amino acids. Losses at the gene ends were 8 bases for V and 8 bases for J; bases not matched to a gene: 10. The CDR3 DNA is TGTGCCATCCAGGACAGGGGTGCGTCCGATGAGCAGTTCTTC. Residues: CAIQDRGASDEQFF.